This paragraph covers one T cell receptor beta chain sequence. Its antigen remains unknown. The sample originates from a study of a mutant IDH1 vaccine in newly diagnosed glioma. Study in general: The treated group averaged 40.4 years old and was around 60% male, roughly 40% female. Patients previously underwent radiotherapy, temozolomide, or both, and most underwent both. General study results and limits: Apparently unrelated to pseudoprogression were changes in the top peripheral T cell clonotypes.

This sample's time point: baseline, week 1 (first vaccination visit). Treatment given: pre-vaccination baseline after standard-of-care therapy. The astrocytomas were IDH1-mutant, ATRX-negative, and WHO grade 3 or 4. TCRdb's copy holds only in-frame clones and misses some; the assay was immunoSEQ multiplex PCR. Among nearly 70,000 clones listed, 79% were seen once. Material: PBMCs, obtained from a glioma patient treated with radiotherapy, temozolomide or both. This clonotype originated in a man over 45 with glioma.

The CDR3 loop is CSAYRGETQYF. The CDR3 DNA sequence: TGCAGTGCTTACAGGGGAGAGACCCAGTACTTC. The chain carries TRBV20-1 and TRBJ2-5; 7 bases match TRBD1. Germline CDR1 and CDR2: DFQATT and SNEGSKA (reference sequence). This CDR3 region has 11 residues. With V trimmed by 5 bases and J by 4 bases, 1 base remained unmatched.